This is a list of T cell receptor beta chains from one sample in a study of patients and donors after allogeneic stem cell transplantation. In TCRdb, the RT-PCR reads were re-called with MiXCR into one record per CDR3 protein. Of roughly 960,000 distinct CDR3 sequences in the sample, 18% are singletons; the top ten hold around 6%. The sequenced sample was blood, either unsorted or a sorted T cell fraction (not recorded which). All receptors come from a human donor who was either an allogeneic HSCT recipient or a stem cell or donor lymphocyte infusion donor (not recorded which). It is not recorded whose cells these are; they may come from a transplant donor. Each CDR3 is given with its conserved first and last residue. A D gene is named only where the DNA matches it firmly. Size is omitted from some rows. Given values are once, few, many or a class for expanded clones.

j_call: TRBJ2-3; v_call: TRBV20-1; clone_size: few; d_call: TRBD1; cdr3_nt: TGCAGTGCTAGAAAGGGGGCCTCAGATACGCAGTATTTT; cdr3_aa: CSARKGASDTQYF
j_call: TRBJ2-3; v_call: TRBV28; clone_size: few; d_call: TRBD2; cdr3_nt: TGTGCCAGCAGTTTATGGGCTAGCGGGAGAGGCACAGATACGCAGTATTTT; cdr3_aa: CASSLWASGRGTDTQYF
j_call: TRBJ2-7; v_call: TRBV20-1; clone_size: many; d_call: -; cdr3_nt: TGCAGTGCTGGACCCCTAGGAGGGTACGAGCAGTACTTC; cdr3_aa: CSAGPLGGYEQYF
j_call: TRBJ1-4; v_call: TRBV5-6; clone_size: -; d_call: TRBD1; cdr3_nt: TGTGCCAGCAGCTCGACAGGGATCACTAATGAAAAACTGTTTTTT; cdr3_aa: CASSSTGITNEKLFF
j_call: TRBJ1-2; v_call: TRBV7-3; clone_size: few; d_call: -; cdr3_nt: TGTGCCAGCAGCTTAACCATCGGACAGAAAGGAACCTATGGCTACACCTTC; cdr3_aa: CASSLTIGQKGTYGYTF
j_call: TRBJ2-1; v_call: TRBV5-1; clone_size: few; d_call: TRBD2; cdr3_nt: TGCGCCAGCAGCCCGGGACTAGCGGGAGTTCGTGAGCAGTTCTTC; cdr3_aa: CASSPGLAGVREQFF
j_call: TRBJ1-2; v_call: TRBV7-8; clone_size: -; d_call: TRBD1; cdr3_nt: TGTGCCAGCAGCCTGCACCGGGACAGAGTCTATGGCTACACCTTC; cdr3_aa: CASSLHRDRVYGYTF
j_call: TRBJ2-3; v_call: TRBV3-1; clone_size: -; d_call: TRBD2; cdr3_nt: TGTGCCAGCAGCCACGGGACTAGCGCAGATACGCAGTATTTT; cdr3_aa: CASSHGTSADTQYF
j_call: TRBJ1-2; v_call: TRBV12-3/TRBV12-4; clone_size: many; d_call: -; cdr3_nt: TGTGCCAGCAGTTTACAGGACACCGGCTATGGCTACACCTTC; cdr3_aa: CASSLQDTGYGYTF
j_call: TRBJ2-3; v_call: TRBV30; clone_size: -; d_call: -; cdr3_nt: TGTGCCTGGAGCCGACAGACCAATACGCAGTATTTT; cdr3_aa: CAWSRQTNTQYF
j_call: TRBJ1-5; v_call: TRBV6-1; clone_size: -; d_call: TRBD1; cdr3_nt: TGTGCCAGCAGGCATGACAGGGAGGGTCAGCCCCAGCATTTT; cdr3_aa: CASRHDREGQPQHF
j_call: TRBJ2-7; v_call: TRBV20-1; clone_size: -; d_call: TRBD1; cdr3_nt: TGCAGTGCTAGAGGAGGGACAGCCCTCTCAGGCGAGCAGTACTTC; cdr3_aa: CSARGGTALSGEQYF
j_call: TRBJ1-4; v_call: TRBV27; clone_size: once; d_call: -; cdr3_nt: TGTGCCAGCAGTTCCAAGGGGTTTGCTAATGAAAAACTGTTTTTT; cdr3_aa: CASSSKGFANEKLFF
j_call: TRBJ1-6; v_call: TRBV5-1; clone_size: few; d_call: -; cdr3_nt: TGCGCCAGCAGCTTGGTTTCCAGGACTAATTCACCCCTCCACTTT; cdr3_aa: CASSLVSRTNSPLHF
j_call: TRBJ1-1; v_call: TRBV12-3/TRBV12-4; clone_size: few; d_call: -; cdr3_nt: TGTGCCAGCAGTACCAGTCGGGGACCTTTTACTTTCTTT; cdr3_aa: CASSTSRGPFTFF
j_call: TRBJ1-5; v_call: TRBV12-3/TRBV12-4; clone_size: -; d_call: -; cdr3_nt: TGTGCCAGCAGTAAAGGGACAATTAATCAGCCCCAGCATTTT; cdr3_aa: CASSKGTINQPQHF
j_call: TRBJ2-7; v_call: TRBV6-1; clone_size: few; d_call: -; cdr3_nt: TGTGCCAGCAGTCGCGGGGACAACAGCTACGAGCAGTACTTC; cdr3_aa: CASSRGDNSYEQYF
j_call: TRBJ2-7; v_call: TRBV6-5; clone_size: few; d_call: -; cdr3_nt: TGTGCCAGCAGCCGCGATCCGTGGGAGCAGTACTTC; cdr3_aa: CASSRDPWEQYF
j_call: TRBJ2-7; v_call: TRBV20-1; clone_size: -; d_call: -; cdr3_nt: TGCAGTGCTAGAATACGACAGCACGAGCAGTACTTC; cdr3_aa: CSARIRQHEQYF
j_call: TRBJ2-2; v_call: TRBV6-5; clone_size: -; d_call: -; cdr3_nt: TGTGCCAGCAGTTACTCGTTGCCGGGAACCGGGGAGCTGTTTTTT; cdr3_aa: CASSYSLPGTGELFF
j_call: TRBJ1-6; v_call: TRBV7-9; clone_size: few; d_call: TRBD1; cdr3_nt: TGTGCCAGCAGCTTAGAAAGGGGGCTTAATTCACCCCTCCACTTT; cdr3_aa: CASSLERGLNSPLHF
j_call: TRBJ2-4; v_call: TRBV5-1; clone_size: -; d_call: TRBD1; cdr3_nt: TGCGCCAGCAGCTTGACAGGGGTGAACATTCAGTACTTC; cdr3_aa: CASSLTGVNIQYF
j_call: TRBJ2-7; v_call: TRBV15; clone_size: -; d_call: TRBD1; cdr3_nt: TGTGCCACCAGCAGAGATAGACAGGGGGCTGGCGAGCAGTACTTC; cdr3_aa: CATSRDRQGAGEQYF
j_call: TRBJ1-4; v_call: TRBV18; clone_size: many; d_call: -; cdr3_nt: TGTGCCAGCTCGCTGGAGGAAAAACTGTTTTTT; cdr3_aa: CASSLEEKLFF
j_call: TRBJ1-5; v_call: TRBV7-8; clone_size: -; d_call: TRBD1; cdr3_nt: TGTGCCAGCAGCTTAAGTTCCCAGGGACAGGGCAATCAGCCCCAGCATTTT; cdr3_aa: CASSLSSQGQGNQPQHF
j_call: TRBJ1-1; v_call: TRBV7-3; clone_size: -; d_call: TRBD1; cdr3_nt: TGTGCCAGCAGCTTAACCCCGACAGGGGGCACTGAAGCTTTCTTT; cdr3_aa: CASSLTPTGGTEAFF
j_call: TRBJ2-3; v_call: TRBV20-1; clone_size: -; d_call: -; cdr3_nt: TGCAGTGCCCCCCTAGGGAAGGGGGATACGCAGTATTTT; cdr3_aa: CSAPLGKGDTQYF
j_call: TRBJ2-3; v_call: TRBV6-6; clone_size: few; d_call: TRBD2; cdr3_nt: TGTGCCAGCCGGGGGGGCGGCACAGATACGCAGTATTTT; cdr3_aa: CASRGGGTDTQYF
j_call: TRBJ2-1; v_call: TRBV11-2; clone_size: few; d_call: -; cdr3_nt: TGTGCCAGCAGCTTTCGTTGGAAGCAGTTCTTC; cdr3_aa: CASSFRWKQFF
j_call: TRBJ2-7; v_call: TRBV12-3/TRBV12-4; clone_size: -; d_call: TRBD1; cdr3_nt: TGTGCCAGCAGTCTCCGGGACAGGGGGCCTCGGGAGCAGTACTTC; cdr3_aa: CASSLRDRGPREQYF
j_call: TRBJ2-3; v_call: TRBV30; clone_size: -; d_call: -; cdr3_nt: TGTGCCTGGGAGTACATATCTAGCACAGATACGCAGTATTTT; cdr3_aa: CAWEYISSTDTQYF
j_call: TRBJ2-6; v_call: TRBV6-5; clone_size: -; d_call: -; cdr3_nt: TGTGCCAGCAGTTACTCGATGTCTTCTGGGGCCAACGTCCTGACTTTC; cdr3_aa: CASSYSMSSGANVLTF
j_call: TRBJ2-2; v_call: TRBV4-3; clone_size: many; d_call: -; cdr3_nt: TGCGCCAGCAGCCAAGTTAGGGGGGGGTACGCGAACACCGGGGAGCTGTTTTTT; cdr3_aa: CASSQVRGGYANTGELFF
j_call: TRBJ1-2; v_call: TRBV20-1; clone_size: few; d_call: TRBD1; cdr3_nt: TGCAGTGCTAGTTCCAGGGGGACGGAGGGCTACACCTTC; cdr3_aa: CSASSRGTEGYTF
j_call: TRBJ2-2; v_call: TRBV6-1; clone_size: few; d_call: -; cdr3_nt: TGTGCCAGCTCGATCGGACAGACGAACACCGGGGAGCTGTTTTTT; cdr3_aa: CASSIGQTNTGELFF
j_call: TRBJ2-7; v_call: TRBV7-6; clone_size: -; d_call: TRBD2; cdr3_nt: TGTGCCAGCAGCCCCCGGGGGGGTAGGGCTTACGAGCAGTACTTC; cdr3_aa: CASSPRGGRAYEQYF
j_call: TRBJ2-3; v_call: TRBV9; clone_size: -; d_call: -; cdr3_nt: TGTGCCAGCAGCGCCTCCGATATCTTTCCCGCGGATACGCAGTATTTT; cdr3_aa: CASSASDIFPADTQYF
j_call: TRBJ2-7; v_call: TRBV7-2; clone_size: once; d_call: TRBD1; cdr3_nt: TGTGCCAGCAGCTTCGGGACAGGGAGGGTGTGGGAGCAGTACTTC; cdr3_aa: CASSFGTGRVWEQYF
j_call: TRBJ2-5; v_call: TRBV5-8; clone_size: few; d_call: TRBD2; cdr3_nt: TGTGCCAGCAGCGGGGGGACTAAAACACAAGAGACCCAGTACTTC; cdr3_aa: CASSGGTKTQETQYF
j_call: TRBJ2-3; v_call: TRBV5-1; clone_size: -; d_call: TRBD2; cdr3_nt: TGCGCCAGCCGCCCCCTGGGCGGGAGTCCCACAGATACGCAGTATTTT; cdr3_aa: CASRPLGGSPTDTQYF
j_call: TRBJ1-2; v_call: TRBV6-5; clone_size: -; d_call: -; cdr3_nt: TGTGCCAGCAGTTACGACTCAGGGGCGGGTGGCTACACCTTC; cdr3_aa: CASSYDSGAGGYTF
j_call: TRBJ2-1; v_call: TRBV11-3; clone_size: few; d_call: -; cdr3_nt: TGTGCCAGCAGCTTACAGACAGGCAAGGGCGGGAATGAGCAGTTCTTC; cdr3_aa: CASSLQTGKGGNEQFF
j_call: TRBJ1-1; v_call: TRBV3-1; clone_size: -; d_call: TRBD1; cdr3_nt: TGTGCCAGCAGCCTTATAGGGGGGACAGGGGGCACTGAAGCTTTCTTT; cdr3_aa: CASSLIGGTGGTEAFF
j_call: TRBJ1-6; v_call: TRBV5-1; clone_size: -; d_call: -; cdr3_nt: TGCGCCAGCAGCTCCGGGACCCATAATTCACCCCTCCACTTT; cdr3_aa: CASSSGTHNSPLHF
j_call: TRBJ2-5; v_call: TRBV5-1; clone_size: -; d_call: TRBD2; cdr3_nt: TGCGCCAGCAGCTTGGGCCCGACTAGCGGACAAGAGACCCAGTACTTC; cdr3_aa: CASSLGPTSGQETQYF
j_call: TRBJ1-2; v_call: TRBV4-3; clone_size: -; d_call: TRBD1; cdr3_nt: TGCGCCAGCAGCCATGGACAGGGGTTCTATGGCTACACCTTC; cdr3_aa: CASSHGQGFYGYTF